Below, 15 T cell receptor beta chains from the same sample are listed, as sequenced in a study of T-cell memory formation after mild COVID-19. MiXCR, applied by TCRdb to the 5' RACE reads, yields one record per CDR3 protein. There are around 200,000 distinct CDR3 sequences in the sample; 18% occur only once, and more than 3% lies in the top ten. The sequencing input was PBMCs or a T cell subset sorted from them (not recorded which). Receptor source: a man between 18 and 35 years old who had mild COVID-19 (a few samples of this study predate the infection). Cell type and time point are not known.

DNA of the CDR3: TGTGCCAGCTCACCGGACAGAAATCAGCCCCAGCATTTT. It encodes CASSPDRNQPQHF. V is TRBV18 and J is TRBJ1-5, with D possibly TRBD1 on 6 matching bases. The germline V gene encodes CDR1 KGHSH and CDR2 LQKENI. CDR3 length: 13 amino acids. The ends were cut back, 3 bases at V and 4 bases at J, with 7 bases in the middle.

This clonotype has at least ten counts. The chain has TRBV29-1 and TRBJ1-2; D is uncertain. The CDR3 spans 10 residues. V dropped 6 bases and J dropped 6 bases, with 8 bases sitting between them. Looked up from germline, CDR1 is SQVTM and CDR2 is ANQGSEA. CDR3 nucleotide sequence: TGCAGCGTCGACCGGCATGGCTACACCTTC. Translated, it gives CSVDRHGYTF.

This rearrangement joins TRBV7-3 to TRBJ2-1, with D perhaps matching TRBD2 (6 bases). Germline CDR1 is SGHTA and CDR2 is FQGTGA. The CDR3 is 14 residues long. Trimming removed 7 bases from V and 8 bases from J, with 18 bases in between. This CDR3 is CASTRAGRKDEQFF. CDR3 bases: TGTGCCAGCACCCGGGCGGGACGCAAGGATGAGCAGTTCTTC.

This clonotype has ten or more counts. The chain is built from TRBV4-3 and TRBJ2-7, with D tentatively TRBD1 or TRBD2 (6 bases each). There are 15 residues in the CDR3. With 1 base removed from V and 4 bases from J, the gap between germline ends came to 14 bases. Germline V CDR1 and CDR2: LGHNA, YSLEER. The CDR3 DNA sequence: TGCGCCAGCAGCCAAGGAGTCGGGGGCCCATACGAGCAGTACTTC. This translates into CASSQGVGGPYEQYF.

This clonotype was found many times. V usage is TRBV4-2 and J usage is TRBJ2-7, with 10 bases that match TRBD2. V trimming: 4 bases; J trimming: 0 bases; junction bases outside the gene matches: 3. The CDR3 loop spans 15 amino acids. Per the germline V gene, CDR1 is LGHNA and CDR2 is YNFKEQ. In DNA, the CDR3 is TGTGCCAGCAGCCCCGAGCGGGGGGGCTCCTACGAGCAGTACTTC. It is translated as CASSPERGGSYEQYF.

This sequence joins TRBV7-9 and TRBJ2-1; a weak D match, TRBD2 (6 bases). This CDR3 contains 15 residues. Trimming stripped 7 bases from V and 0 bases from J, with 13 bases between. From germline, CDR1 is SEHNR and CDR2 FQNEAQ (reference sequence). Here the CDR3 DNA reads TGTGCCAGCAACCGGAGGGCAGACTCCTACAATGAGCAGTTCTTC. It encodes CASNRRADSYNEQFF.

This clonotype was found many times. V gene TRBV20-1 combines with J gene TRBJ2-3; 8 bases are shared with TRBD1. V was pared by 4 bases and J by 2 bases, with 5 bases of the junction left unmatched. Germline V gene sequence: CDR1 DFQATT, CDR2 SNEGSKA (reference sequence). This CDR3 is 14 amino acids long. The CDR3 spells CSAKGTGHTDTQYF. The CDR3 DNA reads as TGCAGTGCTAAGGGGACAGGCCACACAGATACGCAGTATTTT.

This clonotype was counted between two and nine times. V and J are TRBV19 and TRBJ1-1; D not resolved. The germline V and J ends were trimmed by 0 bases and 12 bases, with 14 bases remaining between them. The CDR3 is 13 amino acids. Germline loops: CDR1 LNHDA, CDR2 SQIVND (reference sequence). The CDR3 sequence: CASSIDRAAETFF. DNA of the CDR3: TGTGCCAGTAGTATAGATCGGGCGGCAGAAACTTTCTTT.

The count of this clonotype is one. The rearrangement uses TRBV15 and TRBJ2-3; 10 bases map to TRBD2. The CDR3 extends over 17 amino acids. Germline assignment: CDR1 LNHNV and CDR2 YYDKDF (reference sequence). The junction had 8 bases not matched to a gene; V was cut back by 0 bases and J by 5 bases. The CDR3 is CATSREVERGGQDTQYF. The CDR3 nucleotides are TGTGCCACCAGCAGAGAGGTAGAGCGGGGGGGCCAAGATACGCAGTATTTT.

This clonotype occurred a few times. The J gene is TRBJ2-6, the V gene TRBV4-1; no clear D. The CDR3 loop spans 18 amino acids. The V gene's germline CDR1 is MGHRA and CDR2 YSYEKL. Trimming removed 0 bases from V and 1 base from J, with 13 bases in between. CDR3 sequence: CASSQERTGQSGANVLTF. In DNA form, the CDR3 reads TGCGCCAGCAGCCAAGAGCGGACGGGCCAGTCTGGGGCCAACGTCCTGACTTTC.

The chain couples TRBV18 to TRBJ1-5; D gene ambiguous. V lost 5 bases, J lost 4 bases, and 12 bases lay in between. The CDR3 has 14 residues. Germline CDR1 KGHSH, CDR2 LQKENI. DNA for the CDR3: TGTGCCAGCTCAGTAGGGCAGGTAAATCAGCCCCAGCATTTT. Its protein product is CASSVGQVNQPQHF.

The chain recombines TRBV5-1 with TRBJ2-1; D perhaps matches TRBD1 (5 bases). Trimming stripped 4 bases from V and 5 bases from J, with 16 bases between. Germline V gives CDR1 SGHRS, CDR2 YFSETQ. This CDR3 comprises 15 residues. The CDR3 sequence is CASSTGPPPHNEQFF. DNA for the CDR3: TGCGCCAGCAGCACAGGACCCCCCCCTCACAATGAGCAGTTCTTC.

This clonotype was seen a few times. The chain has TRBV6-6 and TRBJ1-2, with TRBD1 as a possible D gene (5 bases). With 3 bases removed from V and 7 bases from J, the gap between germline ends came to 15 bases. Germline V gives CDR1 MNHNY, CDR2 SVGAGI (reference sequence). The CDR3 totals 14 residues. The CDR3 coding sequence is TGTGCCAGCAGTTATGGGGGTGGGTTGTTTGGCTACACCTTC. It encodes CASSYGGGLFGYTF.

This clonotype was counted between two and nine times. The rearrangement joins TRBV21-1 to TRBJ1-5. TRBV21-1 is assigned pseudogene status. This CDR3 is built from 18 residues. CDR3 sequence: CASSKDCISGRHNQPQHF. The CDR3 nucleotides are TGTGCCAGCAGCAAAGACTGCATCTCTGGTAGGCACAATCAGCCCCAGCATTTT.

The CDR3 nucleotides read TGTGCCAGCAGCCGAGGGTCTGGATCCCCCAAACATCAGCCCCAGCATTTT. It specifies CASSRGSGSPKHQPQHF. The rearrangement joins TRBV7-9 to TRBJ1-5; D uncertain. The CDR3 runs 17 residues. V was trimmed by 5 bases and J by 5 bases, leaving 22 bases between them. Looked up from germline, CDR1 is SEHNR and CDR2 is FQNEAQ (reference sequence).